Presented here are 15 T cell receptor beta chains from one specimen sequenced in a study of vaccination and CD4 T cells after COVID-19. These receptors have no identified antigens. Treatment: approximately 9-day PBMC culture with coronavirus spike peptide pools or control peptides (ViraFEST assay). CD4+ T cells that had been cultured provided DNA sequenced with the Oncomine TCR Beta short-read assay. MiXCR, run by TCRdb on the PCR reads, gives a single entry per CDR3 protein. Of some 17,000 distinct CDR3 sequences in the sample, less than 70% were seen once. Specimen: CD4+ T cells from blood, cultured in vitro. These receptor sequences come from a human donor who had recovered from COVID-19.

V gene TRBV2 combines with J gene TRBJ2-3; D is ambiguous. V was shortened by 6 bases and J by 4 bases, with 14 bases between the two germline ends. The CDR3 runs 14 residues. Germline V gives CDR1 SNHLY, CDR2 FYNNEI. The CDR3 is CASSAERPPDTQYF. The CDR3 nucleotides are TGTGCCAGCAGCGCCGAACGTCCCCCAGATACGCAGTATTTT.

The chain employs TRBV4-1 and TRBJ2-7; TRBD2 agrees at 8 bases. The germline V gene encodes CDR1 MGHRA and CDR2 YSYEKL. CDR3 length: 15 amino acids. Trimming removed 4 bases from V and 3 bases from J; junction bases left unmatched: 8. CDR3 sequence reads: CASSRSSGSVYEQYF. DNA of the CDR3: TGCGCCAGCAGCCGCTCTAGCGGGTCCGTCTACGAGCAGTACTTC.

This clonotype has only a few counts. This chain links TRBV6-5 with TRBJ2-3; 9 bases are shared with TRBD1. This CDR3 spans 17 amino acids. The J segment lost 1 base and the V segment lost 2 bases, leaving 7 bases of the junction unmatched. CDR1 and CDR2 (germline): MNHEY, SVGAGI. CDR3 DNA sequence: TGTGCCAGCAGTTACCCCCGGACAGGGGTTGGCACAGATACGCAGTATTTT. Protein: CASSYPRTGVGTDTQYF.

V and J are TRBV6-1 and TRBJ2-7; D is ambiguous. The CDR3 has 14 residues. Germline CDR1 and CDR2: MNHNS and SASEGT. Trimming pared 7 bases from V and 2 bases from J, leaving 15 bases between. The CDR3 DNA follows: TGTGCCAGCACCCGTACCGGGCCAACCTACGAGCAGTACTTC. It yields the protein CASTRTGPTYEQYF.

This clonotype occurred a few times. The chain uses TRBV2 and TRBJ1-2; a possible D gene is TRBD1 (6 bases). The CDR3 runs 13 residues. The V and J ends lost 7 bases and 0 bases respectively, with 9 bases between them. The V gene's germline CDR1 is SNHLY and CDR2 FYNNEI. The CDR3 reads CASTGGANYGYTF. The CDR3 region has the DNA TGTGCCAGCACCGGGGGCGCTAACTATGGCTACACCTTC.

This clonotype was recorded a few times. The rearrangement uses TRBV7-2 and TRBJ2-7, with D unclear. There are 13 residues in the CDR3. Trimming left V 4 bases short and J 3 bases short, with 10 bases between. In germline, CDR1 is SGHTA, CDR2 FQGNSA. CDR3 bases: TGTGCCAGCAGCTCCGGACCGTTCTACGAGCAGTACTTC. Residues: CASSSGPFYEQYF.

This chain links TRBV5-4 with TRBJ1-1; 7 nucleotides align to TRBD1. J lost 1 base, V lost 0 bases, and 3 bases had no gene match. Germline V CDR1 and CDR2: SGHNT, YYREEE (reference sequence). The CDR3 covers 15 residues. This CDR3 reads CASSLGGTANTEAFF. CDR3 nucleotides: TGTGCCAGCAGCTTGGGGGGGACAGCGAACACTGAAGCTTTCTTT.

V gene TRBV20-1 combines with J gene TRBJ1-2; D unclear. Germline V gene data show CDR1 as DFQATT and CDR2 as SNEGSKA (reference sequence). The CDR3 extends over 11 amino acids. With 7 bases removed from V and 6 bases from J, the gap between germline ends came to 12 bases. Here the CDR3 reads CSGLRIDGYTF. For the CDR3, the DNA is TGCAGTGGTCTCCGGATCGATGGCTACACCTTC.

This CDR3 reads CASLVPQHF. As DNA, the CDR3 is TGTGCCAGCTTAGTGCCCCAGCATTTT. The chain carries TRBV6-1 and TRBJ1-5; D unresolved. V was trimmed by 8 bases and J by 9 bases, leaving 5 bases between them. The CDR3 is made up of 9 amino acids. Germline V gene lookup returns CDR1 MNHNS and CDR2 SASEGT.

This clonotype was observed once. The V and J genes are TRBV2 and TRBJ1-5, with unresolved D. Per the germline V gene, CDR1 is SNHLY and CDR2 is FYNNEI. V lost 6 bases and J 1 base, leaving 10 bases between the germline ends. This CDR3 spans 14 amino acids. Written as DNA, the CDR3 is TGTGCCAGCAGCGGGAGCACAAGCAATCAGCCCCAGCATTTT. Its translation: CASSGSTSNQPQHF.

J is TRBJ2-5 and V is TRBV27; D ambiguous. There are 16 residues in the CDR3. The V and J ends lost 3 bases and 2 bases respectively, with 16 bases between them. Germline V gene sequence: CDR1 MNHEY, CDR2 SMNVEV (reference sequence). The CDR3 DNA reads as TGTGCCAGCAGTTTGGCCCCGCGGACGGATCAAGAGACCCAGTACTTC. This encodes CASSLAPRTDQETQYF.

The chain combines TRBV7-8 with TRBJ2-5, with D perhaps assigned TRBD1 or TRBD2 (6 bases each). Germline V lookup: CDR1 SGHVS, CDR2 FQNEAQ. Trimming took off 1 base at V and 1 base at J, with 16 bases between the two ends. CDR3 length equals 17 residues. The chain's CDR3 is CASSLVRDTESQETQYF. In nucleotides, the CDR3 is TGTGCCAGCAGCTTAGTGCGGGACACCGAAAGCCAAGAGACCCAGTACTTC.

This clonotype was seen just once. The chain combines TRBV4-1 with TRBJ1-5, with 9 nucleotides matching TRBD1. Germline V CDR1 and CDR2: MGHRA, YSYEKL. This CDR3 spans 18 amino acids. The V segment lost 2 bases and the J segment 1 base; nucleotides outside the gene matches: 9. The CDR3 loop is CASSQRPGTGTSNQPQHF. The CDR3 coding sequence is TGCGCCAGCAGCCAACGTCCCGGGACAGGGACAAGCAATCAGCCCCAGCATTTT.

The chain employs TRBV11-2 and TRBJ1-6; a weak D match, TRBD1 (6 bases). The CDR3 is 13 residues long. The V and J ends lost 5 bases and 13 bases respectively, with 15 bases between them. In germline, CDR1 is SGHAT, CDR2 FQNNGV. CDR3 in amino acids: CASSTNRVSPLHF. The CDR3 nucleotides read TGTGCCAGCAGCACAAACAGGGTATCGCCCCTCCACTTT.

This chain joins TRBV6-1 and TRBJ1-1, with TRBD1 matching over 7 bases. Germline V lookup: CDR1 MNHNS, CDR2 SASEGT. Trimming at V came to 3 bases and at J to 1 base, leaving 2 bases not matched to a gene. The CDR3 totals 14 residues. CDR3 sequence reads: CASSEGTENTEAFF. For the CDR3, the DNA is TGTGCCAGCAGTGAGGGGACAGAGAACACTGAAGCTTTCTTT.